This is a list of T cell receptor beta chains from one sample in a study of shared clonotypes between healthy human individuals. Here immunoSEQ multiplex PCR was the method, and the copy in TCRdb shows in-frame clones only, minus some. The sample lists approximately 600,000 clones, approximately 96% occurring once. The sequenced material came from naive CD8+ T cells sorted from blood. The receptors come from a woman aged 25 to 45 in good health. Each CDR3 is given with its conserved first and last residue. A D gene is named only where the DNA matches it firmly. Part of the rows lack a size; the others show once, few, many or a class for expanded clones.

J: TRBJ1-2
D: NA
size: once
V: TRBV10-2
DNA: TGCGCCAGCAGTGATGGAGGGCAGTTGGGCGGCTACACCTTC
CDR3: CASSDGGQLGGYTF

J: TRBJ1-5
D: NA
size: NA
V: TRBV28
DNA: TGTGCCAGCAGTCACATGGGAATCGGTGATGTCGGCAATCAGCCCCAGCATTTT
CDR3: CASSHMGIGDVGNQPQHF

J: TRBJ1-1
D: NA
size: NA
V: TRBV9
DNA: TGTGCCAGCAGCGTAGTAGTCAGCTTGAACACTGAAGCTTTCTTT
CDR3: CASSVVVSLNTEAFF

J: TRBJ2-6
D: NA
size: NA
V: TRBV29-1
DNA: TGCAGCGTTTTAGGACTGTCCTCTGGGGCCAACGTCCTGACTTTC
CDR3: CSVLGLSSGANVLTF

J: TRBJ2-3
D: TRBD2
size: NA
V: TRBV25-1
DNA: TGTGCCAGCGCAGGGACTAGCGGGAGGGCCATAGATACGCAGTATTTT
CDR3: CASAGTSGRAIDTQYF

J: TRBJ2-3
D: TRBD1
size: NA
V: TRBV19
DNA: TGTGCCAGTAGGATTGGGACAGGGAGCACAGATACGCAGTATTTT
CDR3: CASRIGTGSTDTQYF

J: TRBJ1-3
D: TRBD1
size: NA
V: TRBV13
DNA: TGTGCCAGCAGCCAGGACAGGGTCCGAGGGAGCTCTGGAAACACCATATATTTT
CDR3: CASSQDRVRGSSGNTIYF

J: TRBJ2-7
D: NA
size: NA
V: TRBV5-6
DNA: TGTGCCAGCAGCTTGCGAACAGGGAACGAGCAGTACTTC
CDR3: CASSLRTGNEQYF

J: TRBJ2-7
D: NA
size: NA
V: TRBV21-1
DNA: TGTGCCAGCAGCAAAGACGACTTGGGCCTCGACGAGCAGTACTTC
CDR3: CASSKDDLGLDEQYF

J: TRBJ2-7
D: NA
size: NA
V: TRBV7-9
DNA: TGTGCCAGCAGCTTAGGGACCCAGGCTTCCTACGAGCAGTACTTC
CDR3: CASSLGTQASYEQYF

J: TRBJ2-2
D: NA
size: NA
V: TRBV4-1
DNA: TGCGCCAGCAGGTTCAGGACGGGACCTAACACCGGGGAGCTGTTTTTT
CDR3: CASRFRTGPNTGELFF

J: TRBJ1-2
D: NA
size: NA
V: TRBV27
DNA: TGTGCCAGCAGTCTCGGACCGGGCTATGGCTACACCTTC
CDR3: CASSLGPGYGYTF

J: TRBJ2-7
D: TRBD2
size: once
V: TRBV27
DNA: TGTGCCAGCACCCGGGCGGGGGGAGACGAGCAGTACTTC
CDR3: CASTRAGGDEQYF

J: TRBJ2-1
D: NA
size: once
V: TRBV7-6
DNA: TGTGCCAGCAGCTTATATGTCTCGAGCGACAATGAGCAGTTCTTC
CDR3: CASSLYVSSDNEQFF

J: TRBJ2-5
D: TRBD2
size: NA
V: TRBV5-4
DNA: TGTGCCAGCAGCTGGGGACTAGCGGATCAAGAGACCCAGTACTTC
CDR3: CASSWGLADQETQYF

J: TRBJ2-1
D: NA
size: NA
V: TRBV27
DNA: TGTGCCAGCAGTTTTGATCCCTACAATGAGCAGTTCTTC
CDR3: CASSFDPYNEQFF